This T cell receptor (beta chain) is drawn from a study of T-cell memory formation after mild COVID-19. Study context: TCR clusters mostly belonged to single donors.

In its sample, this clonotype was seen a few times. Antigen: not known. Sample barcodes and UMIs were carried by the TCR alpha and TCR beta cDNA libraries that 5'RACE generated with constant-segment primers. TCRdb passed the 5' RACE reads through MiXCR, listing each CDR3 protein once. The sample holds about 410,000 distinct CDR3 sequences, roughly 18% seen once. Points from the study as a whole: Clones contracting day 15 to 85 were balanced CD4/CD8; later expanders leaned CD4+.

The sequence was collected from a man aged 18 to 30 who had mild COVID-19 (a few samples of this study predate the infection). Cell type and time point are not known. The sequencing input was PBMCs or a T cell subset sorted from them (not recorded which).

CDR3 nucleotides: TGCGCCACCCACGGCCCGGGTGAAAAACTGTTTTTT. Its protein is CATHGPGEKLFF. The V and J genes are TRBV4-1 and TRBJ1-4, with D uncertain. V was pared by 10 bases and J by 7 bases, with 13 bases between. Germline V lookup: CDR1 MGHRA, CDR2 YSYEKL. The CDR3 is 12 amino acids.